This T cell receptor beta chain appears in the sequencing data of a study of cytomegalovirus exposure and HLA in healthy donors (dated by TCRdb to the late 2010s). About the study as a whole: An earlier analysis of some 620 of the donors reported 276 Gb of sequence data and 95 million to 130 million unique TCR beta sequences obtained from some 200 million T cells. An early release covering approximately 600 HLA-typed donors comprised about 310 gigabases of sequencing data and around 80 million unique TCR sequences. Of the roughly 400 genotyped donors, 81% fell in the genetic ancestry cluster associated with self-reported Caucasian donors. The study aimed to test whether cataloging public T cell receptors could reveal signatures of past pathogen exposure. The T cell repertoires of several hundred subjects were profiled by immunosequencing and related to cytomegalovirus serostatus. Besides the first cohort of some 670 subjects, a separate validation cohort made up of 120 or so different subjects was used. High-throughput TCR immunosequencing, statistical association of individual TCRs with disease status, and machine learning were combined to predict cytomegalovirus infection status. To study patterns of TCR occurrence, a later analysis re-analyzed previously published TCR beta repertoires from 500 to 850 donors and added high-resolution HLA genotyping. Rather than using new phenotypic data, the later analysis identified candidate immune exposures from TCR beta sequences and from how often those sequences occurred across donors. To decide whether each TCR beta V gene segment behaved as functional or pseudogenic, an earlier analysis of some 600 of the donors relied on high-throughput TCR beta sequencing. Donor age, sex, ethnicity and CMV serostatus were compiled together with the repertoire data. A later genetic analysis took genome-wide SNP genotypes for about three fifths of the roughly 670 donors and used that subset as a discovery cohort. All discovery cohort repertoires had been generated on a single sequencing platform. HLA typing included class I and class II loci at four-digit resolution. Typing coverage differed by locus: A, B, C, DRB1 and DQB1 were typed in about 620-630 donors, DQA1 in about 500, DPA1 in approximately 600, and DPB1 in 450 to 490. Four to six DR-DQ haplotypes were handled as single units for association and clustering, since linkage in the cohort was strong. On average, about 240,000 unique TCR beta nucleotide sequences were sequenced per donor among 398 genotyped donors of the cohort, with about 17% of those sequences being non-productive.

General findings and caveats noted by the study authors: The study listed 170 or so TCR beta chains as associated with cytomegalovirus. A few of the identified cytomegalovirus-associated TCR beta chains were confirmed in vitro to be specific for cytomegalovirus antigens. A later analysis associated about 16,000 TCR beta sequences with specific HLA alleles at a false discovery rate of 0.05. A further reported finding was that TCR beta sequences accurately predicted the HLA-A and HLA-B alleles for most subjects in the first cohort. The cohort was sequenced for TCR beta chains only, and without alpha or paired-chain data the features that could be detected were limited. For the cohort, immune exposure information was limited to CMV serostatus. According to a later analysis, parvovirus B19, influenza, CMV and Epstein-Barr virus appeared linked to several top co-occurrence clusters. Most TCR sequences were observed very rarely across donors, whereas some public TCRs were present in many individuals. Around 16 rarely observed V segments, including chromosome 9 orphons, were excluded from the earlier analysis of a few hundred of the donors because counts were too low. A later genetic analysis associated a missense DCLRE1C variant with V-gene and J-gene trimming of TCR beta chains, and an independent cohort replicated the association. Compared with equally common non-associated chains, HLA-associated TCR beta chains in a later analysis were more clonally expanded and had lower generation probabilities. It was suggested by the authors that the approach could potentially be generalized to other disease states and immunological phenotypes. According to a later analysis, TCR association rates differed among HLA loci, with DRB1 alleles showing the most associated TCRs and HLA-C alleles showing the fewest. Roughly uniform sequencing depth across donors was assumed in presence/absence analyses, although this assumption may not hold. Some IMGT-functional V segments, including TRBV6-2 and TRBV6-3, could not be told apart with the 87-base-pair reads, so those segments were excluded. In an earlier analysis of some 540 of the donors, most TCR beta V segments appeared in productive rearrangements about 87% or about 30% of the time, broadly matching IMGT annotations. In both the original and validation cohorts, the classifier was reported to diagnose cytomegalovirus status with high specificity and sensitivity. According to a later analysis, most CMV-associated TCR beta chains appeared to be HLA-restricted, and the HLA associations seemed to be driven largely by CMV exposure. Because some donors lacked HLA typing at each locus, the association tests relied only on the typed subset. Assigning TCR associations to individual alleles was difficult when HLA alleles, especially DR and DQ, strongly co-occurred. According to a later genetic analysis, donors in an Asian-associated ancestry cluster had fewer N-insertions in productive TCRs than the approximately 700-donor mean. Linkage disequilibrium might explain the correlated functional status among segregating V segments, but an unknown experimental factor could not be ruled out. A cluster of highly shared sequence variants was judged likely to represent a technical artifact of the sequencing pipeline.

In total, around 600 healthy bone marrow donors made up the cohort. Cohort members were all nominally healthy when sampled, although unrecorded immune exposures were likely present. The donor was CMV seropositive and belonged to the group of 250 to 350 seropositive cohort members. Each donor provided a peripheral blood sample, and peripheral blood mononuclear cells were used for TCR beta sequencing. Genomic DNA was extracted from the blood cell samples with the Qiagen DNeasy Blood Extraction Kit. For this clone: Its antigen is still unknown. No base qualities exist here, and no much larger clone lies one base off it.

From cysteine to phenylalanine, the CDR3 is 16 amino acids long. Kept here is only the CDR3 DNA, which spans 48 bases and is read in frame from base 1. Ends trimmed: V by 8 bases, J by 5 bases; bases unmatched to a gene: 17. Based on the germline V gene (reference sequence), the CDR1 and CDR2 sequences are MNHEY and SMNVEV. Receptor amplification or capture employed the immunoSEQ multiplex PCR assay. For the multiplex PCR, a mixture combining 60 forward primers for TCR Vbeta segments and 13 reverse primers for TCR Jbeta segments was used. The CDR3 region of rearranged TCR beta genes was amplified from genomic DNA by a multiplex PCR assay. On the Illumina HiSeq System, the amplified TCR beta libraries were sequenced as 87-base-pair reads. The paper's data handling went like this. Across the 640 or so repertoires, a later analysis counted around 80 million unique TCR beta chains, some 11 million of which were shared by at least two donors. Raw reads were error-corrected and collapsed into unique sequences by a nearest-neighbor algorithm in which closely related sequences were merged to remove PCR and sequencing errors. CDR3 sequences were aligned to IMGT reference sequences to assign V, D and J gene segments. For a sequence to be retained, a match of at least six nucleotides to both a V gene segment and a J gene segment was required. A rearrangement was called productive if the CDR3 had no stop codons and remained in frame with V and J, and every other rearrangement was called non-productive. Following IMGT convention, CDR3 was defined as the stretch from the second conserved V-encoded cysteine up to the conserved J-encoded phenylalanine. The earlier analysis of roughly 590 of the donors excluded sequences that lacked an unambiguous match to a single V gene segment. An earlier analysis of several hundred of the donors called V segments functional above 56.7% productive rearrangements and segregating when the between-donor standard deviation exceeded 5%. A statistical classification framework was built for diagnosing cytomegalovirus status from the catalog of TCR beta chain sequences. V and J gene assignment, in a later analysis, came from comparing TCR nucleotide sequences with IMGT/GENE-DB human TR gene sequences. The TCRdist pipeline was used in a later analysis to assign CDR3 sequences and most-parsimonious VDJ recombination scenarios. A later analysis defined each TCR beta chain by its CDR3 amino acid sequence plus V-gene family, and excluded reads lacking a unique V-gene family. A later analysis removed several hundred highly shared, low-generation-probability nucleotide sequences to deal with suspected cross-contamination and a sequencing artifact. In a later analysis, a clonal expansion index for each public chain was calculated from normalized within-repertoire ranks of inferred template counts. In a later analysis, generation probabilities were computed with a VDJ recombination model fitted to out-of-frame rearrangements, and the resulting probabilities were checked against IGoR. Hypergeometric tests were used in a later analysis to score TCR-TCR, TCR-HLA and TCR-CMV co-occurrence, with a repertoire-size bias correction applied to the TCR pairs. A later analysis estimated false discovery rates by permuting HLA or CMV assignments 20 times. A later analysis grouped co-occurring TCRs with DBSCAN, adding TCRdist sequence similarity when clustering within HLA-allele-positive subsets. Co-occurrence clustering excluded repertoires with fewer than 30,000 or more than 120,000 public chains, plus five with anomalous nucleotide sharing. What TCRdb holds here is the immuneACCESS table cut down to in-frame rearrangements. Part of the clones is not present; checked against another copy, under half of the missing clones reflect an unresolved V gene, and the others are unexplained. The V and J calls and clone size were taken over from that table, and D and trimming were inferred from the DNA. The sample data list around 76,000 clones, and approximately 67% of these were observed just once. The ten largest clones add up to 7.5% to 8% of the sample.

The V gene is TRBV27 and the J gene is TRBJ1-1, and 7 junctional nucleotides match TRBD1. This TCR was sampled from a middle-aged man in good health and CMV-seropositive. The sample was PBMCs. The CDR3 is CASVRGTDSRFTEAFF. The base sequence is TGTGCCAGCGTTAGGGGGACAGATTCCCGCTTTACTGAAGCTTTCTTT.